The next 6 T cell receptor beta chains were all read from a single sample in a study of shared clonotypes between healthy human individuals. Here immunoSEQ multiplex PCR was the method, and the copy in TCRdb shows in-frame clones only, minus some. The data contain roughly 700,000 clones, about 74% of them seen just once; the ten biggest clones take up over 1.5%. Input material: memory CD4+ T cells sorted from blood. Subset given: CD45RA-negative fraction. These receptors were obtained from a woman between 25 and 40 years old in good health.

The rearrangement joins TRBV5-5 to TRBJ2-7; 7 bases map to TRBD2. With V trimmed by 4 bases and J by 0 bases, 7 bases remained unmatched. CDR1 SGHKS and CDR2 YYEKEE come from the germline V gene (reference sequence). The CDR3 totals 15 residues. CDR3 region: CASSPSSGYSYEQYF. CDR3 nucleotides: TGTGCCAGCAGCCCATCTAGCGGATACTCCTACGAGCAGTACTTC.

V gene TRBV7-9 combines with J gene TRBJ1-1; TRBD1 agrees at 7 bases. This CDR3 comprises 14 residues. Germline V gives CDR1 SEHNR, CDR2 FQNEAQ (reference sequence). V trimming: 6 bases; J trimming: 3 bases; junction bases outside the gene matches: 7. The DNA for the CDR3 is TGTGCCAGCAGTAGAGGGCAGGGGGACACTGAAGCTTTCTTT. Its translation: CASSRGQGDTEAFF.

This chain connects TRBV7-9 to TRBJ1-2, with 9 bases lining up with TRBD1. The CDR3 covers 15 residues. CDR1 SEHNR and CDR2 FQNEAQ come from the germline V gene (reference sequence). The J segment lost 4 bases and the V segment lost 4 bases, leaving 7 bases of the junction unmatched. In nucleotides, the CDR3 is TGTGCCAGCAGCTCGACAGGGGGAGATCCCTATGGCTACACCTTC. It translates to CASSSTGGDPYGYTF. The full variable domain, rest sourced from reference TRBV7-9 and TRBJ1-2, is DTGVSQNPRHKITKRGQNVTFRCDPISEHNRLYWYRQTLGQGPEFLTYFQNEAQLEKSRLLSDRFSAERPKGSFSTLEIQRTEQGDSAMYLCASSSTGGDPYGYTFGSGTRLTVV.

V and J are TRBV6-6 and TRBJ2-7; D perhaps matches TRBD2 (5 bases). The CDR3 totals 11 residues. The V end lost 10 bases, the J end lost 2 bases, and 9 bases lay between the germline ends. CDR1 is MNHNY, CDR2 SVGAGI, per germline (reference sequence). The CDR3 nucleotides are TGTGCCACCGGAGGAGCCTACGAGCAGTACTTC. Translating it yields CATGGAYEQYF.

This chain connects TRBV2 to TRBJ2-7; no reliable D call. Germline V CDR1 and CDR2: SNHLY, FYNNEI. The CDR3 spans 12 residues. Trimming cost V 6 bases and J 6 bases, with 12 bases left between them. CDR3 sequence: CASSRLGSEQYF. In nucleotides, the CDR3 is TGTGCCAGCAGCCGATTAGGTTCCGAGCAGTACTTC. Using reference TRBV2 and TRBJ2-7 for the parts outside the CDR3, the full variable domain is EPEVTQTPSHQVTQMGQEVILRCVPISNHLYFYWYRQILGQKVEFLVSFYNNEISEKSEIFDDQFSVERPDGSNFTLKIRSTKLEDSAMYFCASSRLGSEQYFGPGTRLTVT.

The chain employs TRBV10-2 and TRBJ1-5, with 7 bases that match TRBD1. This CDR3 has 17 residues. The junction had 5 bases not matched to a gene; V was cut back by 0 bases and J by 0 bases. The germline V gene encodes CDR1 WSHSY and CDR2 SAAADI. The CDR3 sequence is CASSESARGYSNQPQHF. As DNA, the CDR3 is TGCGCCAGCAGTGAGTCTGCCAGGGGGTATAGCAATCAGCCCCAGCATTTT.